One and the same sample provided the 5 T cell receptor beta chains below, sequenced in a study of blood T cell repertoires in COVID-19. TCRdb's table, derived via immunoSEQ multiplex PCR, lists solely in-frame clones and lacks some. The sample includes roughly 180,000 clones, around 86% of them seen just once. Sequenced sample: peripheral blood. These receptors were obtained from a young woman with active or convalescent COVID-19.

The J gene is TRBJ2-7, the V gene TRBV30, with TRBD1 matching over 12 bases. CDR1 is GTSNPN, CDR2 SVGIG, per germline (reference sequence). Trimming took 1 base from V and 5 from J; bases not matched to a gene: 6. This CDR3 is built from 15 residues. CDR3 coding DNA: TGTGCCTGGAGTGCTGGGGGACAGGGGGCAAACGAGCAGTACTTC. It is translated as CAWSAGGQGANEQYF. Complete variable domain (other parts from reference TRBV30 and TRBJ2-7): SQTIHQWPATLVQPVGSPLSLECTVEGTSNPNLYWYRQAAGRGLQLLFYSVGIGQISSEVPQNLSASRPQDRQFILSSKKLLLSDSGFYLCAWSAGGQGANEQYFGPGTRLTVT.

The V call is TRBV12-1, the J call TRBJ1-3; whether TRBD1, the table's D call, matches the DNA was not checked. TRBV12-1 is shown as a pseudogene. The CDR3 loop spans 18 amino acids. The CDR3 loop is CASSSGQGVEGTGNTIYF. CDR3 sequence (DNA): TGTGCCAGCAGCTCGGGACAGGGGGTAGAGGGAACTGGAAACACCATATATTTT.

The gene calls are TRBV14 and TRBJ2-3; 12 positions agree with TRBD2. From germline, CDR1 is SGHDN and CDR2 FVKESK. The CDR3 runs 17 residues. J gave up 1 base and V 1 base, and 3 bases lay outside the gene matches. The CDR3 is CASSQVGLAGRTDTQYF. As DNA, the CDR3 is TGTGCCAGCAGCCAAGTAGGACTAGCGGGGCGCACAGATACGCAGTATTTT.

CDR3: CAWSAPAWGRTEAFF. The DNA of the CDR3 is TGTGCCTGGAGTGCACCAGCCTGGGGCAGAACTGAAGCTTTCTTT. The gene calls are TRBV30 and TRBJ1-1; a possible D gene is TRBD1 (5 bases). The germline V gene encodes CDR1 GTSNPN and CDR2 SVGIG (reference sequence). This CDR3 contains 15 residues. V shed 1 base and J shed 5 bases, with 17 bases lying between them.

The rearrangement links TRBV6-6 to TRBJ1-4; no firm D call. CDR3 size: 15 residues. Deletions cut 6 bases from V and 0 bases from J, with 11 bases between. CDR1 is MNHNY, CDR2 SVGAGI, per germline (reference sequence). The CDR3 spells CASRIISATNEKLFF. CDR3 nucleotide sequence: TGTGCCAGCAGGATAATCAGCGCAACTAATGAAAAACTGTTTTTT.